These 21 T cell receptor beta chains share one sample of origin, sequenced in a study of cytomegalovirus exposure and HLA in healthy donors. The PCR had 60 Vbeta and 13 Jbeta primers. Sequencing was performed with immunoSEQ multiplex PCR; in TCRdb, only in-frame clones are kept and a portion is missing. Its listing shows more than 90,000 clones. The sample was PBMCs. These receptors all stem from a middle-aged man in good health and CMV-seropositive.

The chain carries TRBV19 and TRBJ1-1; no firm D call. V lost 7 bases to trimming and J lost 1 base, with 10 bases between them. This CDR3 region has 13 residues. Looked up from germline, CDR1 is LNHDA and CDR2 is SQIVND (reference sequence). The CDR3 DNA follows: TGTGCCAGTATTAGAAGATCGAACACTGAAGCTTTCTTT. This gives the protein CASIRRSNTEAFF.

This chain uses TRBV5-4 with TRBJ2-1; TRBD1 agrees at 10 bases. V lost 4 bases, J lost 15 bases, and 25 bases stayed unmatched. Germline CDR1 reads SGHNT; CDR2 reads YYREEE (reference sequence). The CDR3 extends over 18 amino acids. CDR3 in amino acids: CASSEHGTGDYTKGDRFF. The CDR3 DNA follows: TGTGCCAGCAGCGAACACGGGACAGGGGATTATACAAAGGGGGACCGGTTCTTC.

The chain recombines TRBV5-1 with TRBJ2-7, with 7 bases aligning to TRBD2. From germline, CDR1 is SGHRS and CDR2 YFSETQ. The V and J ends lost 3 bases and 3 bases, in that order; junction bases with no gene match: 6. The CDR3 is 14 amino acids. CDR3 protein: CASSSGGRDYEQYF. In nucleotides, the CDR3 is TGCGCCAGCAGCTCAGGAGGGAGGGACTACGAGCAGTACTTC.

CDR3 nucleotides: TGTGCCAGCAGCCCTAGCGGGACCGACAGTGAGCAGTTCTTC. Translated: CASSPSGTDSEQFF. The genes are TRBV4-2 and TRBJ2-1, with TRBD2 matching 9 bases. CDR1 is LGHNA, CDR2 YNFKEQ, per germline. CDR3 length: 14 amino acids. After removal of 4 bases from V and 9 bases from J, the junction contained 7 bases not matched to a gene.

The chain is built from TRBV6-4 and TRBJ2-3, with D possibly matching TRBD2 (6 bases). The CDR3 has 16 amino acids. V was trimmed by 4 bases and J by 2 bases, leaving 16 bases between them. CDR1 MRHNA and CDR2 SNTAGT come from the germline V gene. CDR3 sequence reads: CASSATGTLPTDTQYF. The CDR3 DNA is TGTGCCAGCAGTGCAACCGGGACTTTGCCCACAGATACGCAGTATTTT.

The chain has TRBV19 and TRBJ2-7, with 11 bases matching TRBD2. The germline CDR1 and CDR2 sequences are LNHDA and SQIVND (reference sequence). The CDR3 covers 15 residues. V gave up 3 bases and J gave up 3 bases; unmatched junction bases: 4. CDR3 sequence (DNA): TGTGCCAGTAGTATTGGTAGCGGGAGGGTCTACGAGCAGTACTTC. Translation gives CASSIGSGRVYEQYF.

The gene calls are TRBV27 and TRBJ1-4; D unclear. CDR3 length: 15 amino acids. Germline V gives CDR1 MNHEY, CDR2 SMNVEV (reference sequence). V was cut by 6 bases and J by 0 bases, with 11 bases left in between. CDR3: CASRPSGTTNEKLFF. CDR3 DNA: TGTGCCAGCAGACCCTCCGGGACAACTAATGAAAAACTGTTTTTT.

The rearrangement joins TRBV10-3 to TRBJ2-7; 12 bases are a match to TRBD1. V lost 5 bases, J lost 3 bases, and 5 bases stayed unmatched. This CDR3 has 15 residues. The germline CDR1 and CDR2 sequences are ENHRY and SYGVKD. CDR3 sequence: CAISQGQGANYEQYF. DNA of the CDR3: TGTGCCATCAGTCAGGGACAGGGGGCGAACTACGAGCAGTACTTC.

The chain employs TRBV6-1 and TRBJ2-7; no firm D call. Trimming left V 0 bases short and J 1 base short, with 13 bases between. The CDR3 has 16 residues. Germline CDR1 reads MNHNS; CDR2 reads SASEGT. CDR3 sequence reads: CASSEALGAQSYEQYF. CDR3 DNA sequence: TGTGCCAGCAGTGAAGCGCTAGGAGCTCAGTCCTACGAGCAGTACTTC.

V gene TRBV29-1 combines with J gene TRBJ2-7; 9 bases agree with TRBD1. This CDR3 spans 15 amino acids. The V segment lost 6 bases and the J segment 2 bases; nucleotides outside the gene matches: 11. In germline, CDR1 is SQVTM, CDR2 ANQGSEA. CDR3 loop: CSVESDRGVPYEQYF. The CDR3 DNA is TGCAGCGTGGAATCTGACAGGGGGGTACCCTACGAGCAGTACTTC.

This chain connects TRBV5-1 to TRBJ2-7; D possibly corresponds to TRBD2 (5 bases). The CDR3 consists of 13 residues. Trimming shortened V by 2 bases and J by 7 bases, and 13 bases separated the two germline ends. Germline V gene lookup returns CDR1 SGHRS and CDR2 YFSETQ. The CDR3 is CASSFDRRGEQYF. The CDR3 DNA reads TGCGCCAGCAGCTTCGATCGGCGCGGGGAGCAGTACTTC.

For the CDR3, the DNA is TGTGCCACCAGCGGCGGCCGGAGCGGGACACAAGAGACCCAGTACTTC. It yields the protein CATSGGRSGTQETQYF. The chain joins TRBV15 to TRBJ2-5, with D possibly being TRBD2 (7 bases). Germline V gives CDR1 LNHNV, CDR2 YYDKDF (reference sequence). The CDR3 covers 16 residues. V was shortened by 5 bases and J by 2 bases, with 18 bases between the two germline ends.

Worth noting for this clone: An end of the junction does not agree with germline; a read error may underlie this. This chain connects TRBV7-7 to TRBJ2-5, with 9 bases lining up with TRBD1. The tail of the sequence fits TRBJ2-7 better, so the J call may be wrong. Germline V gene sequence: CDR1 SSHAT, CDR2 FNYEAQ (reference sequence). The CDR3 totals 15 residues. CDR3 DNA sequence: TGTGCTAGCAGCTTAGGACAGGGGCCTACCTACGAGCAGTACTTC. It specifies CASSLGQGPTYEQYF.

This chain links TRBV4-1 with TRBJ2-2; tentatively, D is TRBD2 (6 bases). Trimming stripped 4 bases from V and 4 bases from J, with 16 bases between. The germline CDR1 and CDR2 sequences are MGHRA and YSYEKL. The CDR3 consists of 16 residues. CDR3 bases: TGCGCCAGCAGCCTCCTTCTTTCTAGCGCCACCGGGGAGCTGTTTTTT. Amino acids: CASSLLLSSATGELFF.

CDR3 sequence: CATSIIRGDGYTF. As DNA, the CDR3 is TGTGCCACCAGCATCATCCGGGGGGATGGCTACACCTTC. This chain joins TRBV15 and TRBJ1-2; D might be TRBD1 (5 bases). The V gene lost 4 bases and the J gene lost 6 bases, with 12 bases spanning the gap. Germline V gene data show CDR1 as LNHNV and CDR2 as YYDKDF (reference sequence). This CDR3 has 13 residues.

The chain joins TRBV9 to TRBJ2-7; 8 bases line up with TRBD1. With 0 bases clipped from V and 3 bases from J, the junction kept 2 bases outside the gene matches. The V gene's germline CDR1 is SGDLS and CDR2 YYNGEE. This CDR3 is 14 amino acids long. The CDR3 nucleotides read TGTGCCAGCAGCGTAGCCACAGGGGGCTACGAGCAGTACTTC. Residues: CASSVATGGYEQYF.

In DNA, the CDR3 is TGTGCCAGCAGTGAAGGGTGGGTTAGCGGGAGTTTAAGCAATGAGCAGTTCTTC. Translated: CASSEGWVSGSLSNEQFF. The chain recombines TRBV2 with TRBJ2-1; 9 bases map to TRBD2. Germline CDR1 is SNHLY and CDR2 is FYNNEI. Trimming at V came to 1 base and at J to 6 bases, leaving 13 bases not matched to a gene. The CDR3 contains 18 residues.

The chain combines TRBV9 with TRBJ2-7, with 8 bases identical to TRBD2. CDR1 is SGDLS and CDR2 is YYNGEE in the germline V gene. Unmatched junction bases numbered 8, after V lost 3 bases and J lost 3 bases. The CDR3 extends over 15 amino acids. CDR3 sequence (DNA): TGTGCCAGCAGCGATTCTACCGGGAGGGTCTACGAGCAGTACTTC. Amino acids: CASSDSTGRVYEQYF. Drawing the rest from reference TRBV9 and TRBJ2-7, the complete variable domain is DSGVTQTPKHLITATGQRVTLRCSPRSGDLSVYWYQQSLDQGLQFLIQYYNGEERAKGNILERFSAQQFPDLHSELNLSSLELGDSALYFCASSDSTGRVYEQYFGPGTRLTVT.

V gene TRBV2 combines with J gene TRBJ2-2, with a possible D match to TRBD2 (5 bases). The CDR3 has 16 residues. CDR1 and CDR2 from the germline V gene are SNHLY and FYNNEI. V lost 7 bases and J lost 0, with 15 bases in between. As DNA, the CDR3 is TGTGCCAGCATGTGGAGGAGCAGCCCGAACACCGGGGAGCTGTTTTTT. This codes for CASMWRSSPNTGELFF. Full variable domain (outside the CDR3, taken from reference TRBV2 and TRBJ2-2): EPEVTQTPSHQVTQMGQEVILRCVPISNHLYFYWYRQILGQKVEFLVSFYNNEISEKSEIFDDQFSVERPDGSNFTLKIRSTKLEDSAMYFCASMWRSSPNTGELFFGEGSRLTVL.

The chain has TRBV5-1 and TRBJ1-1, with D hard to call. The germline V gene has CDR1 SGHRS and CDR2 YFSETQ. This CDR3 is 12 amino acids long. V lost 5 bases to trimming and J lost 2 bases, with 7 bases between them. The CDR3 spells CASSYSNTEAFF. DNA of the CDR3: TGCGCCAGCAGTTACAGTAACACTGAAGCTTTCTTT.

The chain joins TRBV20-1 to TRBJ1-4; no firm D call. The CDR3 is 10 amino acids. Per germline, CDR1 DFQATT and CDR2 SNEGSKA (reference sequence). Deletions cut 3 bases from V and 8 bases from J, with 4 bases between. CDR3 sequence: CSARSEKLFF. DNA for the CDR3: TGCAGTGCTAGGAGCGAAAAACTGTTTTTT.